This TCR beta chain was found in a study of cytomegalovirus exposure and HLA in healthy donors (dated by TCRdb to the late 2010s). In terms of the full investigation: An earlier analysis of some 620 of the donors reported under 300 Gb of sequence data and 90 million to 120 million unique TCR beta sequences obtained from 150 million to 200 million T cells. An early release that covered roughly 600 HLA-typed donors contained approximately 300 gigabases of sequencing data and 65 million to 100 million unique TCR sequences. Of the roughly 400 genotyped donors, about 84% fell in the genetic ancestry cluster associated with self-reported Caucasian donors. The study was designed to test whether signatures of past pathogen exposure could be identified by cataloging public T cell receptors. The T cell repertoires of 666 subjects were profiled by immunosequencing and related to cytomegalovirus serostatus. A separate validation cohort of about 110 different subjects was used in addition to the approximately 700-subject first cohort. To predict cytomegalovirus infection status, the study combined high-throughput TCR immunosequencing, statistical association of individual TCRs with disease status, and machine learning. A later analysis re-analyzed previously published TCR beta repertoires from 550 to 700 donors and added high-resolution HLA genotyping to study TCR occurrence patterns. In the later analysis, no new phenotypic data were used to find candidate immune exposures; instead, reliance was placed on TCR beta sequences and their occurrence across donors. An earlier analysis of 587 of the donors used high-throughput TCR beta sequencing to judge whether each TCR beta V gene segment behaved as functional or pseudogenic. Donor age, sex, ethnicity and CMV serostatus were compiled together with the repertoire data. A later genetic analysis used genome-wide SNP genotypes for about 65% of the 666 donors, treating that subset as a discovery cohort. Every discovery cohort repertoire had been produced on one sequencing platform. HLA typing included class I and class II loci at four-digit resolution. Typing coverage varied by locus: about 620-630 donors for A, B, C, DRB1 and DQB1; some 520 for DQA1; over 600 for DPA1; 450 to 480 for DPB1. A few DR-DQ haplotypes were treated as single units for association and clustering because of strong linkage in the cohort. Across 300 to 500 genotyped donors of the cohort, an average of roughly 200,000 unique TCR beta nucleotide sequences per donor were sequenced, and roughly 18% of those sequences were non-productive.

Library generation was performed with the immunoSEQ multiplex PCR assay. For the multiplex PCR, a mixture combining 60 forward primers for TCR Vbeta segments and 13 reverse primers for TCR Jbeta segments was used. A multiplex PCR assay on genomic DNA amplified the CDR3 region of rearranged TCR beta genes. The Illumina HiSeq System was used to sequence the amplified TCR beta libraries as 87-base-pair reads. Concerning the study's data processing: A later analysis counted approximately 84 million unique TCR beta chains across the 700 or so repertoires, and around 9.9 million of these chains were shared by at least two donors. A nearest-neighbor algorithm error-corrected the raw reads and collapsed the reads into unique sequences, merging closely related sequences to remove PCR and sequencing errors. V, D and J gene segments were assigned by aligning CDR3 sequences to IMGT reference sequences. Each retained sequence needed at least a six-nucleotide match to both a V gene segment and a J gene segment. A rearrangement counted as productive if the CDR3 had no stop codons and remained in frame with V and J, and every other rearrangement counted as non-productive. CDR3 was defined according to IMGT convention as the region running from the second conserved V-encoded cysteine to the conserved J-encoded phenylalanine. The earlier analysis of a few hundred of the donors excluded any sequence lacking an unambiguous match to a single V gene segment. An earlier analysis of approximately 590 of the donors called V segments functional above 56.7% productive rearrangements and segregating when the between-donor standard deviation exceeded 5%. A statistical classification framework was built to diagnose cytomegalovirus status from the catalog of TCR beta chain sequences. A later analysis assigned V and J genes by comparing TCR nucleotide sequences with IMGT/GENE-DB human TR gene sequences. The TCRdist pipeline was used in a later analysis to assign CDR3 sequences and most-parsimonious VDJ recombination scenarios. In a later analysis, each TCR beta chain was defined by its CDR3 amino acid sequence together with its V-gene family, and reads lacking a unique V-gene family were excluded. In a later analysis, approximately 590 highly shared, low-generation-probability nucleotide sequences were removed to address suspected cross-contamination and a sequencing artifact. In a later analysis, a clonal expansion index was calculated for each public chain from normalized within-repertoire ranks of inferred template counts. In a later analysis, generation probabilities were computed using a VDJ recombination model fitted to out-of-frame rearrangements, and the results were checked against IGoR. In a later analysis, TCR-TCR, TCR-HLA and TCR-CMV co-occurrence was scored with hypergeometric tests, and a repertoire-size bias correction was applied to TCR pairs. In a later analysis, false discovery rates were estimated by permuting HLA or CMV assignments 20 times. A later analysis grouped co-occurring TCRs with DBSCAN, adding TCRdist sequence similarity when clustering within HLA-allele-positive subsets. For co-occurrence clustering, repertoires with fewer than 30,000 or more than 120,000 public chains were excluded, along with several repertoires with anomalous nucleotide sharing. In TCRdb, the immuneACCESS table is reduced to in-frame sequences with V and J assigned. These tables do not hold every clone; where another copy was compared, an unresolved V gene accounts for under half, and the others remain unexplained. Clone size and V and J calls were adopted from that table, with D and trimming inferred from the DNA. Counted in this sample were about 130,000 clones; around 77% of them appeared once. The biggest ten clones account for around 13% of the sample.

Overall study results and their limits: For the cohort, immune exposure information was limited to CMV serostatus. In a later analysis, the rate of TCR association differed among HLA loci, with DRB1 alleles having the most associated TCRs and HLA-C alleles having the fewest. In a later analysis, HLA-associated TCR beta chains showed more clonal expansion and lower generation probabilities than non-associated chains that were equally common. Roughly 15 rarely observed V segments, including chromosome 9 orphons, were excluded from the earlier analysis of just under 600 of the donors because counts were too low. In a later analysis, 16,951 TCR beta sequences were associated with specific HLA alleles at a false discovery rate of 0.05. Across donors, most TCR sequences were observed very rarely, whereas some public TCRs were present in many individuals. Most CMV-associated TCR beta chains appeared to be HLA-restricted in a later analysis, and the HLA associations seemed to be driven largely by CMV exposure. In an earlier analysis of 500 to 650 of the donors, most TCR beta V segments appeared in productive rearrangements about 87% or about 30% of the time, broadly matching IMGT annotations. Several of the top co-occurrence clusters appeared to be linked to parvovirus B19, influenza, CMV and Epstein-Barr virus, according to a later analysis. When HLA alleles, especially DR and DQ, strongly co-occurred, attributing TCR associations to individual alleles was difficult. V-gene and J-gene trimming of TCR beta chains was associated with a missense DCLRE1C variant in a later genetic analysis, and the association was replicated in an independent cohort. Because HLA typing was missing for some donors at each locus, association tests included only the typed subset. The cohort was sequenced for TCR beta chains only, and without alpha or paired-chain data the features that could be detected were limited. In vitro tests confirmed that three of the cytomegalovirus-associated TCR beta chains recognize cytomegalovirus antigens. A cluster of highly shared sequence variants was judged likely to represent a technical artifact of the sequencing pipeline. Some IMGT-functional V segments, including TRBV6-2 and TRBV6-3, could not be distinguished by the 87-base-pair reads and were therefore excluded. According to a later genetic analysis, donors in an Asian-associated ancestry cluster had fewer N-insertions in productive TCRs than the approximately 700-donor mean. Correlated functional status among segregating V segments might reflect linkage disequilibrium, but an unknown experimental factor could not be ruled out. The study gave a list of 150 to 200 TCR beta chains associated with cytomegalovirus. The authors suggested that the approach could potentially be generalized to other disease states and immunological phenotypes. Presence/absence analyses assumed roughly uniform sequencing depth across donors, an assumption that may not hold. In both the original and validation cohorts, the classifier was reported to diagnose cytomegalovirus status with high specificity and sensitivity. A further reported finding was that TCR beta sequences accurately predicted the HLA-A and HLA-B alleles for most subjects in the first cohort.

In total, roughly 670 healthy bone marrow donors made up the cohort. At the time of sampling, all cohort members were nominally healthy, though unrecorded immune exposures were likely present. The donor tested CMV seropositive, placing the donor among the roughly 270 seropositive members of the cohort. A peripheral blood sample was provided by each donor, and peripheral blood mononuclear cells were used for TCR beta sequencing. The Qiagen DNeasy Blood Extraction Kit was used to extract genomic DNA from the blood cell samples. In the case of this clone: No cognate antigen has been identified for it. Base qualities are not recorded, but no much larger clone differs from it by a single base.

At the junction V is shortened by 3 bases and J by 4 bases; bases outside the gene matches: 6. CDR1 and CDR2, per the germline V gene (reference sequence), are MNHEY and SMNVEV. The CDR3 holds 15 amino acids from the cysteine to the phenylalanine. Just the 45-base CDR3 DNA is kept, in frame starting at base 1. The chain uses TRBV27 and TRBJ2-7; 10 junctional bases match TRBD1. The receptor's source is a woman in her thirties or forties in good health and CMV-seropositive. Input material: PBMCs. The DNA reads TGTGCCAGCAGTTTCCAGACAGGGGGCGTTTACGAGCAGTACTTC. This is translated as CASSFQTGGVYEQYF.